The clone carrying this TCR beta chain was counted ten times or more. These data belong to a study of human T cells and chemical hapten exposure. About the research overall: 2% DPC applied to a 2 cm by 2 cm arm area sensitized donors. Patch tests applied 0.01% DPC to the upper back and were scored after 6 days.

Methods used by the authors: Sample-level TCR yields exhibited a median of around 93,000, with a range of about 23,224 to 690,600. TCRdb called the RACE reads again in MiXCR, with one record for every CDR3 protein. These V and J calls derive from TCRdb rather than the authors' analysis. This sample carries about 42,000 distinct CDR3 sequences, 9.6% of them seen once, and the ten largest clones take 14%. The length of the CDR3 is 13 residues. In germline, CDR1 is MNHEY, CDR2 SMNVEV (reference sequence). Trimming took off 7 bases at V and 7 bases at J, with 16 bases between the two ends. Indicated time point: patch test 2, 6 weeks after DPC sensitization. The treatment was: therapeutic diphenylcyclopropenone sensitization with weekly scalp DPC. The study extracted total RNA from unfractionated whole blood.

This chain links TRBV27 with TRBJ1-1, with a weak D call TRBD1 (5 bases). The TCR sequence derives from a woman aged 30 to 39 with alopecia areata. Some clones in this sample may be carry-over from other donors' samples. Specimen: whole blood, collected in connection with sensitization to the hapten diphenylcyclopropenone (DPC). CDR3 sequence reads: CASKGQGGGEAFF. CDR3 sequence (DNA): TGTGCCAGCAAGGGGCAGGGTGGCGGTGAAGCTTTCTTT.